Shown below are 6 T cell receptor beta chains from a single sample sequenced in a study of cytomegalovirus exposure and HLA in healthy donors. In the PCR, 60 Vbeta and 13 Jbeta primers were used. Measured with immunoSEQ multiplex PCR; TCRdb has only the in-frame clones, and not every one. The table includes roughly 120,000 clones, roughly 79% detected once. Sequencing was performed on PBMCs. The receptors shown here come from a woman in her late teens or twenties in good health and CMV-seronegative.

The chain links TRBV5-1 to TRBJ1-2; 7 bases map to TRBD1. The V and J ends lost 4 bases and 6 bases, in that order; junction bases with no gene match: 15. The CDR3 consists of 16 residues. Germline V lookup: CDR1 SGHRS, CDR2 YFSETQ. CDR3: CASSMGGTDFTDGYTF. CDR3 in DNA: TGCGCCAGCAGCATGGGGGGGACAGACTTCACAGATGGCTACACCTTC.

The chain employs TRBV11-3 and TRBJ2-5; possible D gene TRBD1, 6 bases. The V gene's germline CDR1 is SGHNT and CDR2 YENEEA. The CDR3 is made up of 14 amino acids. V lost 5 bases, J lost 5 bases, and 15 bases lay in between. The CDR3 DNA reads TGTGCCAGCAGCCTACAGGGTACGAGGGAGACCCAGTACTTC. This sequence encodes CASSLQGTRETQYF.

The rearrangement links TRBV5-1 to TRBJ2-5; 7 positions agree with TRBD2. The CDR3 has 13 residues. Germline trimming cut 3 bases from V and 3 bases from J; bases unmatched to any gene: 2. CDR1 and CDR2 (germline): SGHRS, YFSETQ. CDR3 bases: TGCGCCAGCAGCTGGGAGGGGAAAGAGACCCAGTACTTC. This encodes CASSWEGKETQYF.

The genes are TRBV5-1 and TRBJ2-2; D gene ambiguous. Trimming left V 5 bases short and J 5 bases short, with 16 bases between. This CDR3 comprises 15 residues. Per the germline V gene, CDR1 is SGHRS and CDR2 is YFSETQ. The DNA of the CDR3 is TGCGCCAGCAGAAGCGTTACCGGCGGTACCGGGGAGCTGTTTTTT. It yields the protein CASRSVTGGTGELFF.

The gene calls are TRBV5-8 and TRBJ1-5; the match to TRBD1 covers 10 bases. CDR3 size: 19 residues. J gave up 2 bases and V 0 bases, and 11 bases lay outside the gene matches. Per the germline V gene, CDR1 is SGHTS and CDR2 is YDEGEE. The CDR3 DNA sequence: TGTGCCAGCAGCTTGGTGACAGGGGGCCCGGGGATTGGCAATCAGCCCCAGCATTTT. The encoded protein is CASSLVTGGPGIGNQPQHF.

The V call is TRBV18, the J call TRBJ2-1; the D gene is possibly TRBD1 (6 bases). The CDR3 is 13 residues long. Looked up from germline, CDR1 is KGHSH and CDR2 is LQKENI. V was cut by 6 bases and J by 1 base, with 7 bases left in between. The CDR3 DNA is TGTGCCAGCTCCGGACAGTCCTACAATGAGCAGTTCTTC. As protein: CASSGQSYNEQFF.